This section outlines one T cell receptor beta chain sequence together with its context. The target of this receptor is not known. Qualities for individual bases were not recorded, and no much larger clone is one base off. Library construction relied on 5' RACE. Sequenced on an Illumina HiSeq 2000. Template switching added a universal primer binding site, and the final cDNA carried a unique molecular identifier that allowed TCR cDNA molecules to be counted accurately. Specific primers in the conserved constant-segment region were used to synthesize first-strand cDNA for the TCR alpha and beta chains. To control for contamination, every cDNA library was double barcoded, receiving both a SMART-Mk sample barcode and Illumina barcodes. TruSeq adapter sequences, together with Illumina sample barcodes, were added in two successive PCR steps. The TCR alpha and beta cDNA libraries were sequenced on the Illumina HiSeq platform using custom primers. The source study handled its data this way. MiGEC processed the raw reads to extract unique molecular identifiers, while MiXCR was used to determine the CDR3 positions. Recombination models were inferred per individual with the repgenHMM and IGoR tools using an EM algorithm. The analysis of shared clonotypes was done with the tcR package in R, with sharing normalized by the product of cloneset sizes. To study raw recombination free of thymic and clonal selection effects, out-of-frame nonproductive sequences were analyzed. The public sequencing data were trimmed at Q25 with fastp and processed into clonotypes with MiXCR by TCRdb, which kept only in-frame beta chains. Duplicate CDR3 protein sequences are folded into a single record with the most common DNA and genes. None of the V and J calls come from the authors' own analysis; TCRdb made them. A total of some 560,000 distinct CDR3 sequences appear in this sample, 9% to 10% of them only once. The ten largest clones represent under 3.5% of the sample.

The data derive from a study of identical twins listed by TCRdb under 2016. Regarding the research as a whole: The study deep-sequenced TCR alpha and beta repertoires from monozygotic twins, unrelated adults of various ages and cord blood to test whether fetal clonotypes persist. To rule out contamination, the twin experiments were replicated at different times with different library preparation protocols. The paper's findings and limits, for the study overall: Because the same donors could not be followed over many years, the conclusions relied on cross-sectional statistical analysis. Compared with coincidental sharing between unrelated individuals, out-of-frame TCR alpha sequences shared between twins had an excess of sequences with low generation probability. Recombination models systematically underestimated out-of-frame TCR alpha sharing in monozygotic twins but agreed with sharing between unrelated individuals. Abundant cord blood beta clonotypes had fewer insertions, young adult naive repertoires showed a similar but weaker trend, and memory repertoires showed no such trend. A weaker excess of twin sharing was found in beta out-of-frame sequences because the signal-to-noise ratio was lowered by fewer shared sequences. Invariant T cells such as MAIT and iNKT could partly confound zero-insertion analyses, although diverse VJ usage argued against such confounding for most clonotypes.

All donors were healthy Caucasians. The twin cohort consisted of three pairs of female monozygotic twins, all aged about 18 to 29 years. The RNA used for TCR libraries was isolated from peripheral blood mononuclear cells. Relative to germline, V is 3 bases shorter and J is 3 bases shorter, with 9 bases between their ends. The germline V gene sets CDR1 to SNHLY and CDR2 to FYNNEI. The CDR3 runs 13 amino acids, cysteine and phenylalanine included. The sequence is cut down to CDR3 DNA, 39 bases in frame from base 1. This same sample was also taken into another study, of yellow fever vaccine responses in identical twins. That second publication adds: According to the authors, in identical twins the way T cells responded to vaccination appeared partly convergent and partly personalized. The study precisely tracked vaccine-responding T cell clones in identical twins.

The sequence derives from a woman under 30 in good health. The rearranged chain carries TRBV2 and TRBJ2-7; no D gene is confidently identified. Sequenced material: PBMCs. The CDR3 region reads CASSDARSYEQYF. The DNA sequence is TGTGCCAGCAGTGACGCGAGGAGCTACGAGCAGTACTTC.